This T cell receptor beta chain was sequenced for a study of CD8 T cells in ankylosing spondylitis. Trimming took 3 bases from V and 4 from J; bases not matched to a gene: 5. This CDR3 is built from 14 residues. Findings and limits, study-wide: According to the report, clones linked to the disease were significantly enriched in matched synovial fluid samples taken from ankylosing spondylitis patients. Relatively rare in peripheral blood, disease-linked clones were also CD8+. Existing reports had already noted some motif variants in reactive arthritis synovial fluid and blood.

Using quantitative 5'-RACE with molecular barcodes, the authors made TCR beta libraries. TCRdb redid the calling of the 5' RACE reads with MiXCR, one entry per CDR3 protein. The sample has approximately 190,000 distinct CDR3 sequences, under 15% seen once. Concerning this clonotype itself: Its cognate antigen is unknown.

The receptor was isolated from a female donor with ankylosing spondylitis or in good health (not recorded which). The sample was blood, either unsorted or a sorted T cell fraction (not recorded which). The chain couples TRBV12-3 or TRBV12-4 to TRBJ1-1; TRBD1 agrees at 7 bases. CDR3 nucleotide sequence: TGTGCCAGCAGTTTTGACAGGGTGAGCACTGAAGCTTTCTTT. It translates to CASSFDRVSTEAFF.